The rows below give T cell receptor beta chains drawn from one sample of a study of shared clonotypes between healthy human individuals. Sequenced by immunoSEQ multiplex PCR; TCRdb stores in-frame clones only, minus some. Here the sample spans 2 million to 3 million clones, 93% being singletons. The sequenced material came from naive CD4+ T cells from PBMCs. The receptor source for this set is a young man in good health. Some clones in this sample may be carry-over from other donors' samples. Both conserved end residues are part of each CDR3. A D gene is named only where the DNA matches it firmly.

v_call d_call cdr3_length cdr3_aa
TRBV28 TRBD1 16 CASSLNRQGMNTEAFF
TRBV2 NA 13 CASGQEIDQPQHF
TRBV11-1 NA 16 CASTQGGFYWGETQYF
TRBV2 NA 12 CASSEDFYGYTF
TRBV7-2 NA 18 CASSLAGVRLRNTGELFF
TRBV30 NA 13 CAWRGLTNYGYTF
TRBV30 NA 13 CAWSMGLNTEAFF
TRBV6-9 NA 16 CASSKNPRTTTYEQYF
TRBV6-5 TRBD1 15 CASSYSGQGGEKLFF
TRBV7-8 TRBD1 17 CASSLSTGGYANYGYTF
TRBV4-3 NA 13 CASSRQVPDELFF
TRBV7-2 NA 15 CASRIGATGAYEQYF
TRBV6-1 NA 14 CASSEETRFTEAFF
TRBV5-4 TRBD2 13 CASSLAGGETQYF
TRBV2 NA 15 CASSVGQPGPYEQYF
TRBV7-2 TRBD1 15 CASSANYRGLDGYTF
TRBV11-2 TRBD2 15 CASLASGSRAETQYF
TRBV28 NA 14 CASSPGTSIDTQYF
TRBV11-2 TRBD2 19 CASSRLWTSGSPLTDTQYF
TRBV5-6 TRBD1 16 CASSLRQGNGANVLTF
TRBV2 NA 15 CASSDLGGLGQPQHF
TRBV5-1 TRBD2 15 CASSPPLAGGDTQYF
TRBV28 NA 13 CASRQGTNTEAFF
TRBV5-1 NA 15 CASSFIRAGADTQYF
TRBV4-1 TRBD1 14 CASSLRDRGVEQYF
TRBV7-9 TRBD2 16 CASSLETSGRADEQFF
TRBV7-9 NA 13 CASSPRDWETQYF
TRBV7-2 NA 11 CASSLNYGYTF
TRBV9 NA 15 CASSVTGYEGVEQFF
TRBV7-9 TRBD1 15 CASSLAGQGNTEAFF
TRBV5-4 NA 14 CASSSALRDTEAFF
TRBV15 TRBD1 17 CATSRGGQANSNQPQHF
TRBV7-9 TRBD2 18 CASSSASASGSISNEQFF
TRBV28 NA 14 CASSTPDRLGALHF
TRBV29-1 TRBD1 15 CSVRDRGGNTGELFF
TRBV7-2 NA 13 CASSLDREDGYTF
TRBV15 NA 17 CATSRDQVGATNEKLFF
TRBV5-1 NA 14 CASSLNAGNEKLFF
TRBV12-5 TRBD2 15 CASGLLAGVTDTQYF
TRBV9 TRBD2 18 CASSVGLAGGTKYNEQFF
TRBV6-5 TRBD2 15 CASSTGTRLADTQYF
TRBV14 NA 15 CASSQIWGSYNEQFF
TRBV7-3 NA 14 CASSLTTANSPLHF
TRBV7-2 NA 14 CASSLLGLNTEAFF
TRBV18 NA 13 CASSPPPKNIQYF
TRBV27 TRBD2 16 CASSWRAGGPTDTQYF
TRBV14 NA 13 CASEGAVGETQYF
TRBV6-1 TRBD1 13 CASSERDRDGYTF
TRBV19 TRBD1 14 CASSWTGSPDTQYF
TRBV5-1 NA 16 CASSLSPGGTGTEAFF
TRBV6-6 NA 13 CASSYSPSWEQYF
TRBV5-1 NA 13 CASSLDVGEKLFF
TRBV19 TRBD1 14 CASSIDRGQETQYF
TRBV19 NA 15 CASTLFGGGNNEQFF
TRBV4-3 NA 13 CASPPGRGETQYF
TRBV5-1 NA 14 CASSLNVNNEKLFF
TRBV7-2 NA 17 CASSPWGREFSNQPQHF